This T cell receptor beta chain was identified in a study of cytotoxic CD8 clonotypes in ibrutinib-treated CLL. Profiled with immunoSEQ multiplex PCR; TCRdb holds only in-frame clones, not every one. The sample records some 92,000 clones, roughly three quarters being singletons. CDR1 and CDR2 from the germline V gene are LNHDA and SQIVND (reference sequence). The CDR3 consists of 14 residues. V shed 7 bases and J shed 1 base, with 12 bases lying between them. The chain employs TRBV19 and TRBJ2-3, with D unclear. The sample was PBMCs, taken after 24 months of ibrutinib treatment. The TCR comes from a human donor with chronic lymphocytic leukemia. The CDR3 region has the DNA TGTGCCAGTACCGGGCTCTGGGGCACAGATACGCAGTATTTT. It specifies CASTGLWGTDTQYF.